This T cell receptor (beta chain) emerged from a study of T cells in Graves' hyperthyroidism and ophthalmopathy. Across the whole study: The initial diagnosis was the point when peripheral blood was collected, ahead of any treatment. Study-level results: Most clonotypes expanded in the thyroid (above 0.001) were also present in blood.

TCR beta CDR3 sequences were amplified from RNA transcripts. The primer set for the first-round RT-PCR of the TCR CDR3 was HTBI. TCRdb reprocessed the multiplex PCR reads via MiXCR and lists one record per CDR3 protein. The sample gives hundreds of thousands of distinct CDR3 sequences, approximately 15% of which show up once; approximately 20% is in the top ten. Patients between 18 and 65 years old had hyperthyroidism, newly diagnosed and lasting under 2 months. This clonotype was recorded a few times. Its antigen is not identified. There are 15 residues in the CDR3. The trim removed 6 bases at V and 4 bases at J, leaving 9 bases unmatched. CDR1 is SQVTM and CDR2 is ANQGSEA in the germline V gene.

The receptor was derived from a woman between 18 and 30 years old with Graves' hyperthyroidism. The chain recombines TRBV29-1 with TRBJ2-2; 9 bases map to TRBD2. Sequencing input: blood. The CDR3 loop is CSVASLAGSTGELFF. The DNA for the CDR3 is TGCAGCGTAGCATCTCTAGCGGGGAGCACCGGGGAGCTGTTTTTT.